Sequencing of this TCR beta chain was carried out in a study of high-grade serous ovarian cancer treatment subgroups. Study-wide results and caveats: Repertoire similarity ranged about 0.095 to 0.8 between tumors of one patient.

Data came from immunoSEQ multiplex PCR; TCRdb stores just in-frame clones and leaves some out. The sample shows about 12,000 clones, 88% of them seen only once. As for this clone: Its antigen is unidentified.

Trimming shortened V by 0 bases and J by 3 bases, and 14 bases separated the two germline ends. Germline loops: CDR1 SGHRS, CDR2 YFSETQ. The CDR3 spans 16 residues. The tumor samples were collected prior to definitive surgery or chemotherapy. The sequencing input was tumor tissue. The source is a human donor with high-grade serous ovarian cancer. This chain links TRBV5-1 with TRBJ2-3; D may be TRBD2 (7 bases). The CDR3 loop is CASSLDRGAGTDTQYF. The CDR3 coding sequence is TGCGCCAGCAGCTTGGATCGGGGGGCGGGGACAGATACGCAGTATTTT.